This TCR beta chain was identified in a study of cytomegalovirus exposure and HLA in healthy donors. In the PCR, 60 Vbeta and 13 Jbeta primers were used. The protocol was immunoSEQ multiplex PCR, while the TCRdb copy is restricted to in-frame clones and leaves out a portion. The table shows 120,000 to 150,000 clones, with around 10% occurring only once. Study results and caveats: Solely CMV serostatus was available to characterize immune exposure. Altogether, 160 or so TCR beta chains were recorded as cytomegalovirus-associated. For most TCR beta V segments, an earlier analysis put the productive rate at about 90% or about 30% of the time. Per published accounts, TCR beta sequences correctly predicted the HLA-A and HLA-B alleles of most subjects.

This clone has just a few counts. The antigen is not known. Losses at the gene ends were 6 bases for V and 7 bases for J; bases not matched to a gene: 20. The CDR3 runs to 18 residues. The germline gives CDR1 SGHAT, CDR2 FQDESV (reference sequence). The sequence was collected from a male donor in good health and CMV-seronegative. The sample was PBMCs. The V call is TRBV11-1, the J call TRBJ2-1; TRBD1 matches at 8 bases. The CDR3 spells CASSSKGAGQGNINEQFF. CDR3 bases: TGTGCCAGCAGTTCAAAGGGGGCCGGACAGGGAAATATTAATGAGCAGTTCTTC. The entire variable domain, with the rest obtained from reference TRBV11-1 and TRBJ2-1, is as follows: EAEVAQSPRYKITEKSQAVAFWCDPISGHATLYWYRQILGQGPELLVQFQDESVVDDSQLPKDRFSAERLKGVDSTLKIQPAELGDSAMYLCASSSKGAGQGNINEQFFGPGTRLTVL.